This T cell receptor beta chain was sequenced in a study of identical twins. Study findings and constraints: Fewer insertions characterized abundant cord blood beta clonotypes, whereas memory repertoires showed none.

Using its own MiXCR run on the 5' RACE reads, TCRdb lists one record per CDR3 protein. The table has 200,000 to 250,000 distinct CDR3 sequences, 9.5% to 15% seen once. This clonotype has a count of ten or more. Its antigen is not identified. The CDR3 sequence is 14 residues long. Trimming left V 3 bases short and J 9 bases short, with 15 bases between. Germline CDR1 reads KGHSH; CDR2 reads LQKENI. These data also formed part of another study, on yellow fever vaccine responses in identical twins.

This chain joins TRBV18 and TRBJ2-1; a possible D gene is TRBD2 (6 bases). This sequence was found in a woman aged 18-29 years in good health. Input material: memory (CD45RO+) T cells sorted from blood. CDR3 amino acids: CASSPSGVAPEQFF. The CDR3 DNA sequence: TGTGCCAGCTCACCGTCGGGGGTCGCGCCTGAGCAGTTCTTC.